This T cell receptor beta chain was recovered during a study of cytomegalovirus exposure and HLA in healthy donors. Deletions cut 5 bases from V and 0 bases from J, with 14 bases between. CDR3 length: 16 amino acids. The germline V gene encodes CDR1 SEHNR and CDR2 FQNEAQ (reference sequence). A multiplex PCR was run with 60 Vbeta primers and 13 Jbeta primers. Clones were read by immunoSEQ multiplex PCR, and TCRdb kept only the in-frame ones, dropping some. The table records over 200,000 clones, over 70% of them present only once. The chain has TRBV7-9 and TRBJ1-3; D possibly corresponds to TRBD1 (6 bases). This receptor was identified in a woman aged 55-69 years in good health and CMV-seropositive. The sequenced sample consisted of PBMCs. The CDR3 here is CASSLRTVLSGNTIYF. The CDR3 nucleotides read TGTGCCAGCAGCCTACGGACAGTCCTCTCTGGAAACACCATATATTTT.